This T cell receptor beta chain was sequenced during a study of blood T cell repertoires in COVID-19. Study at large: T cells, B-cell-depleted T cells, or PBMCs supplied cDNA or gDNA.

Germline trimming cut 3 bases from V and 1 base from J; bases unmatched to any gene: 4. Germline V gene lookup returns CDR1 LGHNA and CDR2 YNFKEQ. CDR3 length: 16 amino acids. As processed by the authors: For nucleated cells, counts were estimated from reference gene primer amplification. Sequenced by immunoSEQ multiplex PCR; TCRdb stores in-frame clones only, minus some. That table is the source of V, J and clone size, and D and trimming were worked out from the DNA. Altogether 30,000 to 45,000 clones are present, around 81% being singletons, with the ten largest covering roughly 14%. This clonotype was obtained from a human donor in a cohort sampled during active COVID-19. Sequenced sample: peripheral blood. J is TRBJ2-3 and V is TRBV4-2; 10 nucleotides match TRBD2. The CDR3 DNA reads as TGTGCCAGCAGCCAGCTGAGCGGGGGGGGCACAGATACGCAGTATTTT. Its translation is CASSQLSGGGTDTQYF.